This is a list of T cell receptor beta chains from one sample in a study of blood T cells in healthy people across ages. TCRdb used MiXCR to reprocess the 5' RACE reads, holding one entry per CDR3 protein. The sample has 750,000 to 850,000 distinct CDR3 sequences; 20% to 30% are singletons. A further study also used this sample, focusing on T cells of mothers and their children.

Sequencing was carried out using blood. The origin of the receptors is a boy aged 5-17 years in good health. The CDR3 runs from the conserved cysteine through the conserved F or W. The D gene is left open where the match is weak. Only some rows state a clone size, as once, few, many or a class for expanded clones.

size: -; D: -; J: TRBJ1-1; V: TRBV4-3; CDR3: CASSQDGSGEAFF; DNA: TGCGCCAGCAGCCAAGATGGTAGCGGTGAAGCTTTCTTT
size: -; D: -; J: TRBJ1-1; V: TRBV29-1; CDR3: CSVWTSEAFF; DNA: TGCAGCGTCTGGACGAGTGAAGCTTTCTTT
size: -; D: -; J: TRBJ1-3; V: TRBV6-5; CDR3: CASSYTEGPVSGNTIYF; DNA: TGTGCCAGCAGTTACACGGAGGGGCCTGTCTCTGGAAACACCATATATTTT
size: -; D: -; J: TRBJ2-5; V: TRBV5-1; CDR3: CASSLALAGFLETQYF; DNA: -
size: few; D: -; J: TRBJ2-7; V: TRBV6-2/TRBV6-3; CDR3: CASSRYSNEQYF; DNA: TGTGCCAGCAGCCGTTACTCGAATGAGCAGTACTTC
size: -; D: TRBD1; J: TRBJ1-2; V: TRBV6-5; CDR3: CASSFRTGDYGYTF; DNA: TGTGCCAGCAGTTTTCGGACAGGGGACTATGGCTACACCTTC
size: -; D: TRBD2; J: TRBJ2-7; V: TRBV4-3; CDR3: CASSHLAGGDYEQYF; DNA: TGCGCCAGCAGCCACCTAGCGGGGGGGGACTACGAGCAGTACTTC
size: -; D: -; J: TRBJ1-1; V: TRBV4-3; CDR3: CASRTVGRTEAFF; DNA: TGCGCCAGCAGGACGGTCGGGCGGACTGAAGCTTTCTTT
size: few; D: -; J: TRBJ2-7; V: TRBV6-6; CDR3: CASSPGTVLYEQYF; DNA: TGTGCCAGCAGTCCCGGGACGGTTCTCTACGAGCAGTACTTC
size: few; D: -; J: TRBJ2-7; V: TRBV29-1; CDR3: CSVETPDSYEQYF; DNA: TGCAGCGTTGAAACGCCAGATTCCTACGAGCAGTACTTC
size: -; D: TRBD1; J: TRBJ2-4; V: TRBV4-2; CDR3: CASSRPGQGNIQYF; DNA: TGTGCCAGCAGCCGTCCGGGACAGGGAAACATTCAGTACTTC
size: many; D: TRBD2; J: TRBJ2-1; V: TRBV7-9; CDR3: CASSLGGGLAGSNEQFF; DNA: TGTGCCAGCAGCTTAGGGGGGGGACTAGCGGGTTCGAATGAGCAGTTCTTC
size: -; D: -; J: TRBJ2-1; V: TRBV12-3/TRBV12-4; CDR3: CASSFRPYNEQFF; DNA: TGTGCCAGCAGTTTTAGGCCCTACAATGAGCAGTTCTTC
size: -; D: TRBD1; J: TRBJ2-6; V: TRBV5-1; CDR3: CASSSRDRGPSGANVLTF; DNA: TGCGCCAGCAGCTCCCGGGACAGGGGGCCCTCTGGGGCCAACGTCCTGACTTTC
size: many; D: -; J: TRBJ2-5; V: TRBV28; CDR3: CASSYHREGETQYF; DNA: TGTGCCAGCAGTTACCACAGGGAGGGCGAGACCCAGTACTTC
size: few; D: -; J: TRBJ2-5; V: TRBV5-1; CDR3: CASSLLGSGQETQYF; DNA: TGCGCCAGCAGCTTGCTAGGGTCCGGCCAGGAGACCCAGTACTTC
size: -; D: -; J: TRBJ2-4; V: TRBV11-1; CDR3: CASSSPGLGNIQYF; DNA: TGTGCCAGCAGCTCCCCGGGACTCGGGAACATTCAGTACTTC
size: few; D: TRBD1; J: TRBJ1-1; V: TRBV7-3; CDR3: CASSLQPGQGTEAFF; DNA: TGTGCCAGCAGCTTACAACCGGGACAGGGTACTGAAGCTTTCTTT
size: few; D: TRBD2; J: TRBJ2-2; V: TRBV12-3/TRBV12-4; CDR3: CASSLRAGMGYTGELFF; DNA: TGTGCCAGCAGTTTACGAGCGGGGATGGGATACACCGGGGAGCTGTTTTTT
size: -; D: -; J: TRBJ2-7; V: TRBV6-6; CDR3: CASKATGMGVEQYF; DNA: TGTGCCAGCAAAGCTACAGGGATGGGTGTCGAGCAGTACTTC
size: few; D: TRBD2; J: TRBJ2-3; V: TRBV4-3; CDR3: CASSQVSGRGTDTQYF; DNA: TGCGCCAGCAGCCAAGTGAGCGGGAGGGGCACAGATACGCAGTATTTT
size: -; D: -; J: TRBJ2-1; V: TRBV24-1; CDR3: CATSNDLPGGVGNEQFF; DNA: TGTGCCACCAGTAATGACCTACCTGGGGGTGTGGGCAATGAGCAGTTCTTC
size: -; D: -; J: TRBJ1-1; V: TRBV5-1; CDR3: CASSLLAQNTEAFF; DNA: TGCGCCAGCAGCTTGCTCGCGCAGAACACTGAAGCTTTCTTT
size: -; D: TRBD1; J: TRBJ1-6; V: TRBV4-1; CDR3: CASSQPGQGDSPLHF; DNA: TGCGCCAGCAGCCAGCCGGGACAGGGGGATTCACCCCTCCACTTT
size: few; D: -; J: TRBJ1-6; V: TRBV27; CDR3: CASNTGGYSPLHF; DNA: TGTGCCAGCAACACAGGCGGGTATTCACCCCTCCACTTT
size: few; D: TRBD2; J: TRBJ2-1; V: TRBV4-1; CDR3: CASSQGTQAGGYNEQFF; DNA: TGCGCCAGCAGCCAAGGGACGCAGGCGGGAGGTTACAATGAGCAGTTCTTC
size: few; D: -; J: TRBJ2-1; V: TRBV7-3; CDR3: CASSSSGQVYNEQFF; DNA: TGTGCCAGCAGCTCTAGCGGACAGGTATACAATGAGCAGTTCTTC
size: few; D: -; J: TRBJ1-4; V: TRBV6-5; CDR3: CASGPGREKLFF; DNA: TGTGCCAGCGGGCCAGGCCGGGAAAAACTGTTTTTT
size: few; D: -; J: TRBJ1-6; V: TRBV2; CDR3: CASSEGPTSNSPLHF; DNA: TGTGCCAGCAGTGAAGGACCGACTTCTAATTCACCCCTCCACTTT
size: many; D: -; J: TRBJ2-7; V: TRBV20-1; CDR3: CSARDVASYSYEQYF; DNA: TGCAGTGCTAGAGATGTGGCTAGCTACTCCTACGAGCAGTACTTC
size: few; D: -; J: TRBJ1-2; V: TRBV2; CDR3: CASRGGVVNGYTF; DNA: TGTGCCAGCAGAGGGGGGGTTGTCAATGGCTACACCTTC
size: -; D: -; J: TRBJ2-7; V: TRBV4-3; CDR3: CASSQVLGATYEQYF; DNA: TGCGCCAGCAGCCAAGTCCTCGGGGCTACCTACGAGCAGTACTTC
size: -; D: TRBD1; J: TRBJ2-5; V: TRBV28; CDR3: CASSPTGTVEETQYF; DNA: TGTGCCAGCAGTCCGACCGGGACAGTCGAAGAGACCCAGTACTTC
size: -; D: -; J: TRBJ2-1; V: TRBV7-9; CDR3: CASSLAVGNEQFF; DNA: TGTGCCAGCAGCTTAGCAGTTGGCAATGAGCAGTTCTTC
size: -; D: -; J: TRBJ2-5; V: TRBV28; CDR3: CASRRRRGEETQYF; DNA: TGTGCCAGCAGAAGGCGGCGGGGAGAAGAGACCCAGTACTTC
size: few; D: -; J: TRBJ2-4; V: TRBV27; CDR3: CASSPRGTRQYF; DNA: TGTGCCAGCAGTCCAAGAGGTACAAGGCAGTACTTC
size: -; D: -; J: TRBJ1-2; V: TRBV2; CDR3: CASSESQLYGYTF; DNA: TGTGCCAGCAGTGAATCACAGCTCTATGGCTACACCTTC
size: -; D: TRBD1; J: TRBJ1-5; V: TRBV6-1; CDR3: CASSPYAPGGVNQPQHF; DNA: TGTGCCAGCAGCCCATACGCCCCAGGGGGCGTCAATCAGCCCCAGCATTTT
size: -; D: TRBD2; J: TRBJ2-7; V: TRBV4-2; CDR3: CASSFLAGEQYF; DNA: TGTGCCAGCAGCTTTTTAGCGGGAGAGCAGTACTTC
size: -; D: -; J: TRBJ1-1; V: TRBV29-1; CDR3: CSGYRRLNTEAFF; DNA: TGCAGCGGCTACAGGCGACTGAACACTGAAGCTTTCTTT
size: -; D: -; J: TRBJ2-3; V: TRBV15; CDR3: CATKESVADTQYF; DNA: TGTGCCACCAAAGAAAGCGTTGCAGATACGCAGTATTTT
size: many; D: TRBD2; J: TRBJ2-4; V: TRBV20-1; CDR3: CSVSPGGLKAKNIQYF; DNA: TGCAGTGTTTCTCCGGGGGGGCTTAAAGCCAAAAACATTCAGTACTTC
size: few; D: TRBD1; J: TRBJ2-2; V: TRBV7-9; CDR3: CASSQTGGGGPGELFF; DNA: TGTGCCAGCAGCCAAACAGGGGGCGGAGGGCCCGGGGAGCTGTTTTTT
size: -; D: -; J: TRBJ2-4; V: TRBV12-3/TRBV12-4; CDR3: CASSLTAGVAKNIQYF; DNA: TGTGCCAGCAGTTTAACTGCAGGGGTTGCCAAAAACATTCAGTACTTC
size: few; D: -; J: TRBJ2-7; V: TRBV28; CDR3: CASRLSGAQRYEQYF; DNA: TGTGCCAGCAGGCTATCCGGGGCCCAACGCTACGAGCAGTACTTC
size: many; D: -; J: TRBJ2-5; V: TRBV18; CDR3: CASSPGLTETQYF; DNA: TGTGCCAGCTCACCGGGCCTTACCGAGACCCAGTACTTC
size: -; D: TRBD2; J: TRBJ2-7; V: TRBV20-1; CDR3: CSARDPYDWTSGGYEQYF; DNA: TGCAGTGCTAGAGATCCCTATGACTGGACTAGCGGGGGCTACGAGCAGTACTTC
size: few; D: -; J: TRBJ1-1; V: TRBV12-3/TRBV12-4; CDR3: CASSFVSGGAEAFF; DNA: TGTGCCAGCAGTTTTGTCTCCGGAGGAGCTGAAGCTTTCTTT